This TCR beta chain was identified in a study of vaccination and CD4 T cells after COVID-19. Noted treatment: roughly ten-day PBMC culture with coronavirus spike peptide pools or control peptides (ViraFEST assay). The Oncomine TCR Beta short-read assay generated sequence data from the DNA of cultured CD4+ T cells. In TCRdb, the PCR reads were re-called with MiXCR into one record per CDR3 protein. The data hold 15,000 to 20,000 distinct CDR3 sequences, with approximately 53% observed a single time. Germline V gives CDR1 SGHTA, CDR2 FQGTGA. The V segment lost 5 bases and the J segment 6 bases; nucleotides outside the gene matches: 8. This CDR3 is built from 14 residues. The sample holds a few counts of this clonotype. Antigen: not known.

The chain couples TRBV7-3 to TRBJ1-2; 8 bases map to TRBD1. The receptor comes from a human donor who had recovered from COVID-19. Sequencing input: CD4+ T cells from blood, cultured in vitro. In DNA, the CDR3 is TGTGCCAGCAGCAATAGACAGGGGCGAGATGGCTACACCTTC. Protein product: CASSNRQGRDGYTF.